Here is one T cell receptor (beta chain) with its context. Looked up from germline, CDR1 is ENHRY and CDR2 is SYGVKD. The CDR3 is 14 amino acids. V was cut by 3 bases and J by 1 base, with 9 bases left in between. The data stem from a study of T cell changes during pregnancy in multiple sclerosis. Libraries were prepared by immunoSEQ multiplex PCR; TCRdb keeps only in-frame clonotypes and omits some of them. The profile covers about 83,000 clones, with around 93% appearing a single time and 3.5% taken by the ten largest. The TCR originated in a female donor in good health, serving as a control in a pregnancy study. Some clones in this sample may be carry-over from other donors' samples. J is TRBJ1-1 and V is TRBV10-3; no clear D gene. The sample in question was PBMCs, obtained in the first trimester of pregnancy. DNA for the CDR3: TGTGCCATCAGTGAAACCCACAGGAACACTGAAGCTTTCTTT. This translates into CAISETHRNTEAFF.